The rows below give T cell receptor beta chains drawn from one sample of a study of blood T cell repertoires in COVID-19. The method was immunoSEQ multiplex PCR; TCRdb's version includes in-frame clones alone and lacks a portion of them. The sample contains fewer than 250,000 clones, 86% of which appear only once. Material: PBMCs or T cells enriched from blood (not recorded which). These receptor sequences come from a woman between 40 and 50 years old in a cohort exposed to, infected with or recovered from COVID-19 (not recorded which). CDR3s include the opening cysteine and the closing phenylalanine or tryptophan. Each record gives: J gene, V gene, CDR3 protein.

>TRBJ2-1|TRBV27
CASSLGGSSYNEQFF
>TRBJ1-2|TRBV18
CASSPTEGFYGYTF
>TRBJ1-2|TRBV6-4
CASSEFMSAYGYTF
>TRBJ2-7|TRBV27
CASSFGNAYEQYF
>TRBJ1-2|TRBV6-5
CASTQRPEAYGYTF
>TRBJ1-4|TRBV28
CASSFYRGLELFF
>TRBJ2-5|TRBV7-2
CASSLYYETQYF
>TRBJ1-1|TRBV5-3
CARSLVMCRFKAFF
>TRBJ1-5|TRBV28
CASSLQGGQPQHF
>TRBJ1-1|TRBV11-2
CASSFNSGEGWSLEAFF
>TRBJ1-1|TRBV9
CASSRDRVLTEAFF
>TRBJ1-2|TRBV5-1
CASSFTGATYGYTF
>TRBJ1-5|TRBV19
CASSYTGLPQHF
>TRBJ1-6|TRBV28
CASSLTSGGSPLHF
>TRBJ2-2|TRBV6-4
CASSDSRENTGELFF
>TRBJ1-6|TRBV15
CATSRERGVSNNSPLHF
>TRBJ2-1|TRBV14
CASGLAGGNEQFF
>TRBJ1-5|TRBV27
CASSSTGNSNQPQHF
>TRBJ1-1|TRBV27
CASSPWTGEGAFF
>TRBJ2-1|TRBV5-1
CASSLLTGGYNEQFF
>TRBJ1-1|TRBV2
CASRPRQGARAEAFF
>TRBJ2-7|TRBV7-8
CASSETYEQYF
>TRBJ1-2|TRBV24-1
CATSDPGGAIYGYTF
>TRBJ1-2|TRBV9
CASSRDRELGGYTF
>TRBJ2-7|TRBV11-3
CASREGPEQYF
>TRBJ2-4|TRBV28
CASTPLGGRDGNIQYF
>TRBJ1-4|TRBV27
CASSPPAAPWEKLFF
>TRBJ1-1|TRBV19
CASSSTVNTEAFF
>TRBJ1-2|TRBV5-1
CASSSVGTGAYGYTF